The 14 T cell receptor beta chains below were found in one sample sequenced in a study of radiotherapy plus CTLA-4 blockade in lung cancer. TCRdb's copy holds only in-frame clones and misses some; the assay was immunoSEQ multiplex PCR. The repertoire consists of approximately 80,000 clones, with roughly 70% occurring once and the leading ten covering more than 7.5%. This sample comprised peripheral blood, obtained from a patient treated with radiotherapy plus ipilimumab. All receptors come from a human donor with non-small cell lung cancer whose response to radiotherapy plus ipilimumab could not be evaluated.

This sequence joins TRBV27 and TRBJ1-4, with D tentatively TRBD1 (6 bases). Germline V gives CDR1 MNHEY, CDR2 SMNVEV (reference sequence). This CDR3 is 14 amino acids long. V lost 6 bases and J 4 bases, leaving 12 bases between the germline ends. CDR3 DNA: TGTGCCAGCAGGCCGGCAGGGGTTAATGAAAAACTGTTTTTT. The encoded protein is CASRPAGVNEKLFF.

This clone was detected a few times. The CDR3 is CASSPGGAATNEKLFF. Written as DNA, the CDR3 is TGTGCCAGCAGCCCGGGCGGGGCGGCAACTAATGAAAAACTGTTTTTT. The rearrangement joins TRBV5-4 to TRBJ1-4, with D perhaps matching TRBD1 (5 bases). The CDR3 is 16 residues long. CDR1 is SGHNT and CDR2 is YYREEE in the germline V gene (reference sequence). The V end lost 4 bases, the J end lost 0 bases, and 13 bases lay between the germline ends.

The chain recombines TRBV2 with TRBJ2-3, with D possibly being TRBD2 (5 bases). The CDR3 is made up of 14 amino acids. Per germline, CDR1 SNHLY and CDR2 FYNNEI. Trimming stripped 7 bases from V and 0 bases from J, with 11 bases between. CDR3 in DNA: TGTGCCAGCATAGGCAGAGGGAGCACAGATACGCAGTATTTT. Protein product: CASIGRGSTDTQYF.

This clone was recorded once. DNA of the CDR3: TGTGCCAGTAGTAACCAATTACACAACACAGATACGCAGTATTTT. This gives the protein CASSNQLHNTDTQYF. V is TRBV19 and J is TRBJ2-3; D is unresolved. The germline V and J ends were trimmed by 4 bases and 2 bases, with 13 bases remaining between them. The V gene's germline CDR1 is LNHDA and CDR2 SQIVND (reference sequence). The CDR3 is 15 amino acids.

The rearrangement uses TRBV11-3 and TRBJ2-5; 8 bases map to TRBD1. V lost 4 bases and J lost 4; bases outside the gene matches: 11. This CDR3 contains 16 residues. The germline V gene encodes CDR1 SGHNT and CDR2 YENEEA. The CDR3 sequence is CASSSSRHRGVETQYF. The DNA of the CDR3 is TGTGCCAGCAGCTCGAGCCGCCACAGGGGGGTAGAGACCCAGTACTTC.

The chain is built from TRBV30 and TRBJ1-2, with 9 bases lining up with TRBD1. The CDR3 covers 14 residues. The J segment lost 5 bases and the V segment lost 5 bases, leaving 9 bases of the junction unmatched. The germline CDR1 and CDR2 sequences are GTSNPN and SVGIG (reference sequence). The CDR3 reads CAWGTRTGVYGYTF. The CDR3 nucleotides read TGTGCCTGGGGAACGAGGACAGGGGTTTATGGCTACACCTTC.

The CDR3 sequence is CASSDGGRGTDTQYF. CDR3 bases: TGCGCCAGCAGTGATGGAGGGAGAGGGACAGATACGCAGTATTTT. V is TRBV10-2 and J is TRBJ2-3, with D perhaps matching TRBD2 (6 bases). V was cut by 3 bases and J by 3 bases, with 13 bases left in between. The germline CDR1 and CDR2 sequences are WSHSY and SAAADI. The CDR3 sequence is 15 residues long.

This rearrangement joins TRBV9 to TRBJ2-7, with 9 bases that match TRBD1. Trimming cost V 3 bases and J 4 bases; bases outside gene matches: 5. Per the germline V gene, CDR1 is SGDLS and CDR2 is YYNGEE. This CDR3 comprises 14 residues. The CDR3 is CASSARQGVYEQYF. The DNA for the CDR3 is TGTGCCAGCAGCGCGAGACAGGGGGTGTACGAGCAGTACTTC. Full variable domain (outside the CDR3, taken from reference TRBV9 and TRBJ2-7): DSGVTQTPKHLITATGQRVTLRCSPRSGDLSVYWYQQSLDQGLQFLIQYYNGEERAKGNILERFSAQQFPDLHSELNLSSLELGDSALYFCASSARQGVYEQYFGPGTRLTVT.

The rearrangement links TRBV5-4 to TRBJ1-1; TRBD1 agrees at 7 bases. The germline V gene encodes CDR1 SGHNT and CDR2 YYREEE (reference sequence). Trimming at V came to 3 bases and at J to 1 base, leaving 3 bases not matched to a gene. The CDR3 covers 14 residues. In nucleotides, the CDR3 is TGTGCCAGCAGCTGGAGGGACAGGAACACTGAAGCTTTCTTT. Protein: CASSWRDRNTEAFF.

This rearrangement joins TRBV15 to TRBJ2-1; 7 bases align to TRBD2. Trimming cost V 2 bases and J 3 bases; bases outside gene matches: 13. Germline-derived CDR1 and CDR2 are LNHNV and YYDKDF (reference sequence). The CDR3 has 18 residues. The CDR3 region is CATSRHHPLAIDYNEQFF. CDR3 nucleotide sequence: TGTGCCACCAGCAGACATCACCCACTAGCGATCGACTACAATGAGCAGTTCTTC.

This clone was seen a single time. V gene TRBV4-3 combines with J gene TRBJ1-1; D unclear. Per the germline V gene, CDR1 is LGHNA and CDR2 is YSLEER. The V gene lost 5 bases and the J gene lost 1 base, with 11 bases spanning the gap. The CDR3 is 14 amino acids. The CDR3: CASSARGTNTEAFF. DNA of the CDR3: TGCGCCAGCAGCGCGCGCGGAACGAACACTGAAGCTTTCTTT.

This clone was detected once. The chain couples TRBV6-1 to TRBJ2-1; TRBD2 aligns across 14 bases. Trimming took 1 base from V and 14 from J; bases not matched to a gene: 16. The length of the CDR3 is 18 residues. Germline CDR1 reads MNHNS; CDR2 reads SASEGT. CDR3 coding DNA: TGTGCCAGCAGTGAAGTGGGACCGACTAGCGGGAGGGTCCGAGGGGAGTTCTTC. It is translated as CASSEVGPTSGRVRGEFF.

J is TRBJ1-6 and V is TRBV7-2; D gene ambiguous. This CDR3 has 13 amino acids. Per the germline V gene, CDR1 is SGHTA and CDR2 is FQGNSA. The V end lost 0 bases, the J end lost 15 bases, and 12 bases lay between the germline ends. The CDR3 sequence is CASSLAYPGNLHF. The CDR3 coding sequence is TGTGCCAGCAGCTTAGCGTATCCGGGAAACCTCCACTTT.

The chain is built from TRBV5-1 and TRBJ1-4; D ambiguous. Per the germline V gene, CDR1 is SGHRS and CDR2 is YFSETQ. The CDR3 is made up of 14 amino acids. Trimming took off 0 bases at V and 7 bases at J, with 10 bases between the two ends. The CDR3 loop reads CASSLGQVTEKLFF. CDR3 in DNA: TGCGCCAGCAGCTTGGGTCAGGTCACTGAAAAACTGTTTTTT.